The clone carrying this TCR beta chain has ten or more counts. The TCRbeta library was prepared with unique molecular identifiers. TCRdb re-called the PCR reads through MiXCR, storing one row per CDR3 protein. The sample records some 590,000 distinct CDR3 sequences, roughly 10% being singletons. These data originate in a study of T-cell reconstitution after alpha-beta-depleted transplantation in children. This CDR3 spans 14 amino acids. J was trimmed by 5 bases and V by 4 bases; bases with no gene match: 7. From germline, CDR1 is MNHEY and CDR2 SVGAGI. The V and J genes are TRBV6-5 and TRBJ2-5; 7 bases map to TRBD1. The sample in question was PBMCs from the stem cell graft donor, obtained from the stem cell graft. This clonotype originated in a human donor who donated a stem cell graft to a child with acute myeloid leukemia. The DNA for the CDR3 is TGTGCCAGCAGTTTCGACAGGGTTAGGGAGACCCAGTACTTC. This gives the protein CASSFDRVRETQYF.